This TCR beta chain was found in a study of cytomegalovirus exposure and HLA in healthy donors. Amplification used 60 Vbeta primers and 13 Jbeta primers. Here immunoSEQ multiplex PCR was the method, and the copy in TCRdb shows in-frame clones only, minus some. Of 150,000 to 200,000 clones detected, around three quarters appear once; the ten largest clones hold under 2.5%. Only one count was recorded for this clone. Sequenced input: PBMCs. The sequence came from a young woman in good health and CMV-seropositive.

The CDR3, as DNA: TGTGCCAGCAGCCCCGGGACTAGCGCTTCCTACGAGCAGTACTTC. Its translation is CASSPGTSASYEQYF. The chain combines TRBV9 with TRBJ2-5, with 10 bases matching TRBD2. The tail of the sequence fits TRBJ2-7 better, so the J call may be wrong. In germline, CDR1 is SGDLS, CDR2 YYNGEE. The CDR3 is made up of 15 amino acids.